This TCR beta chain is from a study of OX40 agonist ivuxolimab in advanced cancers. Study as a whole: Ivuxolimab, an agonistic anti-OX40 (CD134) antibody, was given to patients. Cancers in dose escalation were hepatocellular, melanoma, renal cell and head and neck.

Excluded were patients having autoimmune disease history or systemic immunosuppression. A word on this clone: Its antigen is unidentified.

CDR3 length: 15 residues. Germline loops: CDR1 MNHEY, CDR2 SMNVEV (reference sequence). The V gene lost 6 bases and the J gene lost 4 bases, with 16 bases spanning the gap. TCRdb's table, derived via immunoSEQ multiplex PCR, lists solely in-frame clones and lacks some. This table has 50,000 to 70,000 clones, roughly nine tenths appearing once. Findings of the study overall: In a subset of nonresponders, normalized T-cell clonal expansion was also low.

Sequences were derived from CD4+ or CD8+ T cells sorted from blood, sampled in a trial of the OX40 agonist ivuxolimab. This sequence joins TRBV27 and TRBJ1-5, with TRBD1 as a possible D gene (5 bases). The source of this sequence is an adult with an advanced solid tumor such as melanoma, head and neck, liver or kidney cancer. The CDR3 nucleotides are TGTGCCAGCAGCGACCTGGGACTCGGGAATCAGCCCCAGCATTTT. Translating it yields CASSDLGLGNQPQHF.